The 19 T cell receptor beta chains reported below all come from one sample, sequenced in a study of shared clonotypes between healthy human individuals. Sequencing was performed with immunoSEQ multiplex PCR; in TCRdb, only in-frame clones are kept and a portion is missing. The sample gives more than 2,000,000 clones, around nine tenths of which show up once; 0.13% to 0.15% is in the top ten. Sequenced: naive CD4+ T cells sorted from blood. Specified subset: CD45RA+ positively selected. These TCRs come from a man between 18 and 29 years old in good health.

The genes are TRBV6-6 and TRBJ2-3; D might be TRBD1 (6 bases). V lost 3 bases and J 2 bases, leaving 12 bases between the germline ends. The germline V gene has CDR1 MNHNY and CDR2 SVGAGI (reference sequence). The CDR3 length is 15 residues. The CDR3 DNA reads TGTGCCAGCAGTTATCAGGGGTCCACCACAGATACGCAGTATTTT. Protein: CASSYQGSTTDTQYF.

This chain links TRBV4-1 with TRBJ2-3; 11 positions match TRBD2. This CDR3 spans 17 amino acids. The trim removed 1 base at V and 4 bases at J, leaving 7 bases unmatched. Germline CDR1 is MGHRA and CDR2 is YSYEKL. Written as DNA, the CDR3 is TGCGCCAGCAGCCAAGCGATTTTAGCGGGAGGGCCAGATACGCAGTATTTT. Residues: CASSQAILAGGPDTQYF.

About this clone: The conserved phenylalanine or tryptophan normally closing the CDR3 is absent here, so this likely arose from a read error. The limits of the CDR3 on the DNA are not certain, so only TCRdb's listed CDR3 is given. The chain is built from TRBV9 and TRBJ2-7; the table gives TRBD2 as D, unverified against the DNA. The germline V gene has CDR1 SGDLS and CDR2 YYNGEE. Counting both end residues, the CDR3 totals 8 amino acids. The chain's CDR3 is CASWRPPR.

The chain recombines TRBV5-1 with TRBJ1-1, with D possibly being TRBD1 (5 bases). This CDR3 is built from 15 residues. V lost 0 bases and J lost 4, with 13 bases in between. Germline-derived CDR1 and CDR2 are SGHRS and YFSETQ. The CDR3: CASSLAVNGGTEAFF. In DNA, the CDR3 is TGCGCCAGCAGCTTGGCCGTGAACGGGGGCACTGAAGCTTTCTTT.

The J gene is TRBJ2-5, the V gene TRBV11-2; D ambiguous. The CDR3 is 13 residues long. The germline V gene has CDR1 SGHAT and CDR2 FQNNGV. V was clipped by 5 bases and J by 1 base, with 8 bases between them. The CDR3 DNA follows: TGTGCCAGCAGCCAAAATTCCCAAGAGACCCAGTACTTC. This sequence encodes CASSQNSQETQYF.

The gene calls are TRBV10-2 and TRBJ2-3, with 13 bases lining up with TRBD2. From germline, CDR1 is WSHSY and CDR2 SAAADI. Trimming removed 10 bases from V and 1 base from J; junction bases left unmatched: 2. The CDR3 contains 14 residues. CDR3 in DNA: TGCGCCACTGGACTAGCGGGGGGCACAGATACGCAGTATTTT. Its protein product is CATGLAGGTDTQYF.

This chain connects TRBV7-9 to TRBJ2-2, with 11 bases fitting TRBD2. The junction had 11 bases not matched to a gene; V was cut back by 2 bases and J by 3 bases. This CDR3 has 19 residues. CDR1 SEHNR and CDR2 FQNEAQ come from the germline V gene (reference sequence). The CDR3 is CASSLPETGGLADTGELFF. The CDR3 DNA follows: TGTGCCAGCAGCTTACCGGAGACAGGGGGACTAGCGGACACCGGGGAGCTGTTTTTT.

The rearrangement joins TRBV11-3 to TRBJ2-5; no firm D call. Germline V gives CDR1 SGHNT, CDR2 YENEEA. CDR3 length: 14 residues. V lost 5 bases to trimming and J lost 1 base, with 11 bases between them. The CDR3 is CASSPDPVQETQYF. The CDR3 DNA reads as TGTGCCAGCAGCCCCGACCCGGTCCAAGAGACCCAGTACTTC.

Regarding this clone: The sample carries other DNA sequences with the same CDR3. The gene calls are TRBV30 and TRBJ2-7, with a tentative D call TRBD2 (7 bases). Trimming stripped 0 bases from V and 2 bases from J, with 11 bases between. Germline loops: CDR1 GTSNPN, CDR2 SVGIG (reference sequence). CDR3 size: 14 residues. The DNA for the CDR3 is TGTGCCTGGAGTGTACCGGGGGGCACCTACGAGCAGTACTTC. It encodes CAWSVPGGTYEQYF.

The chain links TRBV5-1 to TRBJ2-2; 8 bases match TRBD2. The CDR3 is 16 residues long. With V trimmed by 0 bases and J by 7 bases, 8 bases remained unmatched. Germline CDR1 is SGHRS and CDR2 is YFSETQ. CDR3 sequence: CASSLVAGGHGGELFF. CDR3 DNA: TGCGCCAGCAGCTTGGTGGCGGGGGGACACGGCGGGGAGCTGTTTTTT.

The chain combines TRBV7-2 with TRBJ1-1, with D tentatively TRBD1 (6 bases). This CDR3 contains 14 residues. Per the germline V gene, CDR1 is SGHTA and CDR2 is FQGNSA. Deletions cut 3 bases from V and 4 bases from J, with 12 bases between. The CDR3 region is CASSFFEGGTEAFF. For the CDR3, the DNA is TGTGCCAGCAGCTTTTTCGAAGGGGGCACTGAAGCTTTCTTT.

The chain employs TRBV5-1 and TRBJ2-1; possible D gene TRBD2, 6 bases. Per germline, CDR1 SGHRS and CDR2 YFSETQ. The CDR3 is 16 amino acids. Trimming left V 2 bases short and J 0 bases short, with 12 bases between. CDR3 bases: TGCGCCAGCAGCTTACTAGCTTCTAGCTCCTACAATGAGCAGTTCTTC. Amino acid sequence: CASSLLASSSYNEQFF.

The chain is built from TRBV6-5 and TRBJ2-2; TRBD1 is a possible D gene (5 bases). Germline V gene lookup returns CDR1 MNHEY and CDR2 SVGAGI. V was pared by 3 bases and J by 4 bases, with 12 bases between. The CDR3 is 15 amino acids. The CDR3 spells CASSYAGLGTGELFF. CDR3 DNA: TGTGCCAGCAGTTATGCAGGGCTGGGCACCGGGGAGCTGTTTTTT.

This clone was observed once. The rearrangement links TRBV4-2 to TRBJ2-3; D might be TRBD2 (5 bases). The CDR3 is made up of 14 amino acids. The germline gives CDR1 LGHNA, CDR2 YNFKEQ. V lost 6 bases, J lost 3 bases, and 13 bases lay in between. DNA of the CDR3: TGTGCCAGCAGTGAGCTAGCTGTAACAGATACGCAGTATTTT. Protein: CASSELAVTDTQYF.

V usage is TRBV10-2 and J usage is TRBJ1-5; 9 bases agree with TRBD1. The CDR3 is 15 residues long. J was trimmed by 3 bases and V by 8 bases; bases with no gene match: 8. Germline V CDR1 and CDR2: WSHSY, SAAADI. CDR3 nucleotide sequence: TGCGCCAGCTCATCCGGGACAGGGTACAATCAGCCCCAGCATTTT. Residues: CASSSGTGYNQPQHF.

This chain links TRBV2 with TRBJ2-1, with 12 bases that match TRBD2. V lost 0 bases to trimming and J lost 15 bases; unmatched junction nucleotides: 9. This CDR3 contains 15 residues. Germline CDR1 and CDR2: SNHLY and FYNNEI. The CDR3 region has the DNA TGTGCCAGCAGTGAAGCAGGGCTAGCGGGAGGGTATCGGTTCTTC. It encodes CASSEAGLAGGYRFF.

This clone has just a few counts. The genes are TRBV30 and TRBJ1-5, with D possibly matching TRBD1 (5 bases). The CDR3 is 15 residues long. The V gene's germline CDR1 is GTSNPN and CDR2 SVGIG (reference sequence). V lost 2 bases, J lost 6 bases, and 17 bases lay in between. This chain's CDR3 is CAWSSPGPRTQPQHF. CDR3 in DNA: TGTGCCTGGAGTTCCCCGGGGCCACGAACTCAGCCCCAGCATTTT.

This clone was found a few times. V and J are TRBV6-5 and TRBJ1-5; unclear D gene. There are 11 residues in the CDR3. Germline CDR1 MNHEY, CDR2 SVGAGI. Trimming removed 10 bases from V and 12 bases from J, with 16 bases in between. CDR3 DNA: TGTGCCACCTCTCGGGCGGGTCACCAGCATTTT. Translation: CATSRAGHQHF.

The chain uses TRBV5-6 and TRBJ1-1; 7 bases match TRBD1. The length of the CDR3 is 15 residues. With V trimmed by 4 bases and J by 7 bases, 13 bases remained unmatched. The germline gives CDR1 SGHDT, CDR2 YYEEEE. The CDR3 reads CASSPLGQAGNEAFF. The CDR3 DNA follows: TGTGCCAGCAGCCCACTTGGACAGGCGGGAAATGAAGCTTTCTTT.